The present T cell receptor (beta chain) was sequenced within a study of T cell changes during pregnancy in multiple sclerosis. Assay: immunoSEQ multiplex PCR; the TCRdb copy retains only in-frame clones and omits some. The sample carries approximately 30,000 clones, roughly nine tenths recorded once. The origin of this receptor is a female donor with multiple sclerosis, enrolled in a pregnancy study. Here the sequenced sample was CD4+ T cells from peripheral blood mononuclear cells, taken in the second trimester of pregnancy.

The CDR3 sequence: CASSRGLVVGGYTF. The CDR3 DNA reads as TGCGCCAGCAGCCGCGGACTCGTTGTGGGTGGCTACACCTTC. The chain is built from TRBV5-1 and TRBJ1-2; D is unresolved. This CDR3 has 14 amino acids. CDR1 and CDR2 (germline): SGHRS, YFSETQ. V lost 4 bases and J lost 7, with 17 bases in between.